Listed below are T cell receptor beta chains from one sample, sequenced in a study of cytomegalovirus exposure and HLA in healthy donors. Data came from immunoSEQ multiplex PCR; TCRdb stores just in-frame clones and leaves some out. The sample consists of 260,000 or so clones, around nine tenths of them appearing once. What was sequenced was PBMCs. All receptors derive from a man aged 18 to 29 in good health and CMV-seronegative. CDR3s include the opening cysteine and the closing phenylalanine or tryptophan. Fields, in order: J gene, V gene, D gene, clone size, CDR3 DNA, CDR3 protein. A D gene is named only where the DNA matches it firmly. Where a row states a size, it is once, few, many or the class of an expanded clone; other rows omit it.

j_call: TRBJ2-7; v_call: TRBV4-3; d_call: -; clone_size: -; cdr3_nt: TGCGCCAGCAGCCAAGACAGGGGCGAGCAGTACTTC; cdr3_aa: CASSQDRGEQYF
j_call: TRBJ2-7; v_call: TRBV9; d_call: -; clone_size: few; cdr3_nt: TGTGCCAGCAGCGCGTCCGGAGGGAGTGTCCACGAGCAGTACTTC; cdr3_aa: CASSASGGSVHEQYF
j_call: TRBJ1-3; v_call: TRBV7-9; d_call: TRBD1; clone_size: few; cdr3_nt: TGTGCCAGCGGTTTGAGGACAGGGAAGGCCATATATTTT; cdr3_aa: CASGLRTGKAIYF
j_call: TRBJ1-1; v_call: TRBV6-5; d_call: TRBD1; clone_size: -; cdr3_nt: TGTGCCAGCAGGTCTGACAGGGTCGGCACTGAAGCTTTCTTT; cdr3_aa: CASRSDRVGTEAFF
j_call: TRBJ2-1; v_call: TRBV4-3; d_call: -; clone_size: -; cdr3_nt: TGCGCCAGCAGTTATAGCGGAGGGTCCTACAATGAGCAGTTCTTC; cdr3_aa: CASSYSGGSYNEQFF
j_call: TRBJ1-6; v_call: TRBV30; d_call: -; clone_size: -; cdr3_nt: TGTGCCTGGAGTGGACTGAATCATAATTCACCCCTCCACTTT; cdr3_aa: CAWSGLNHNSPLHF
j_call: TRBJ1-5; v_call: TRBV19; d_call: -; clone_size: -; cdr3_nt: TGTGCCAGTAGGGGAACAGGTGAGTCGGCCCAGCATTTT; cdr3_aa: CASRGTGESAQHF
j_call: TRBJ1-2; v_call: TRBV29-1; d_call: TRBD1; clone_size: -; cdr3_nt: TGCAGCGTTGAACGAGACAGGGCTACCTCCCGGGGCTACACCTTC; cdr3_aa: CSVERDRATSRGYTF
j_call: TRBJ2-1; v_call: TRBV28; d_call: -; clone_size: once; cdr3_nt: TGTGCCAGCAGTTTTCTCCCGGTGGGCCAGTTCTTC; cdr3_aa: CASSFLPVGQFF
j_call: TRBJ2-5; v_call: TRBV7-9; d_call: -; clone_size: -; cdr3_nt: TGTGCCAGCAGACCAACAGGGCAAGAGACCCAGTACTTC; cdr3_aa: CASRPTGQETQYF
j_call: TRBJ2-3; v_call: TRBV1; d_call: -; clone_size: -; cdr3_nt: TGCACCAGCAGCCACCGATCGACAAGACTAGACTGCTCCCCCCCAGATACGCAGTATTTT; cdr3_aa: CTSSHRSTRLDCSPPDTQYF
j_call: TRBJ2-1; v_call: TRBV9; d_call: TRBD1; clone_size: -; cdr3_nt: TGTGCCAGCAGTCCGGGGACAGGGGATATCAATGAGCAGTTCTTC; cdr3_aa: CASSPGTGDINEQFF
j_call: TRBJ1-5; v_call: TRBV30; d_call: -; clone_size: -; cdr3_nt: TGTGCCTTGGAAGTAACAGGGCACAATCAGCCCCAGCATTTT; cdr3_aa: CALEVTGHNQPQHF
j_call: TRBJ2-1; v_call: TRBV28; d_call: TRBD1; clone_size: -; cdr3_nt: TGTGCCAGCAGTACGGGACAGGGGGCGCCGAATGAGCAGTTCTTC; cdr3_aa: CASSTGQGAPNEQFF
j_call: TRBJ1-5; v_call: TRBV28; d_call: TRBD1; clone_size: -; cdr3_nt: TGTGCCAGTCAGGGGGCTCATCAGCCCCAGCATTTT; cdr3_aa: CASQGAHQPQHF
j_call: TRBJ2-7; v_call: TRBV5-6; d_call: -; clone_size: -; cdr3_nt: TGTGCCAGCAGCTTGGGGGTCAGGGTTACCTACGAGCAGTACTTC; cdr3_aa: CASSLGVRVTYEQYF
j_call: TRBJ2-5; v_call: TRBV7-6; d_call: -; clone_size: -; cdr3_nt: TGTGCCAGCAGCCTTCAAGAGACCCAGTACTTC; cdr3_aa: CASSLQETQYF
j_call: TRBJ1-4; v_call: TRBV28; d_call: TRBD1; clone_size: -; cdr3_nt: TGTGCCAGCAGCCCCGGGACAGCCGGAAATGAAAAACTGTTTTTT; cdr3_aa: CASSPGTAGNEKLFF
j_call: TRBJ2-7; v_call: TRBV4-2; d_call: TRBD1; clone_size: once; cdr3_nt: TGTGCCAGCAGCCAATTCACAGGGGTCTACGAGCAGTACTTC; cdr3_aa: CASSQFTGVYEQYF
j_call: TRBJ2-7; v_call: TRBV27; d_call: -; clone_size: -; cdr3_nt: TGTGCCAGCAGTATAACCGGGACTGAAGGCTACGAGCAGTACTTC; cdr3_aa: CASSITGTEGYEQYF
j_call: TRBJ2-1; v_call: TRBV4-2; d_call: TRBD2; clone_size: -; cdr3_nt: TGTGCCAGCAGCCAAGCCCAGCGGGGGCCCTACAATGAGCAGTTCTTC; cdr3_aa: CASSQAQRGPYNEQFF
j_call: TRBJ1-1; v_call: TRBV2; d_call: -; clone_size: -; cdr3_nt: TGTGCCAGCGCTGTTGCCCGTCTAAGTCCGAACACTGAAGCTTTCTTT; cdr3_aa: CASAVARLSPNTEAFF